This entry lists 13 T cell receptor beta chains sequenced from one sample in a study of T cell repertoires in cytomegalovirus infection (dated by TCRdb to between 2019 and 2020). Data came from an Illumina HiSeq 1500. The public reads were reanalyzed by TCRdb: fastp trimming at Q25, MiXCR alignment, in-frame beta chains only. Identical CDR3 protein sequences are pooled into one entry, listed with their most common genes and DNA. The sample profile shows hundreds of thousands of distinct CDR3 sequences; about 8.8% of them were found once. 2.5% of the sample comes from the top ten. The specimen sequenced was PBMCs. These TCRs come from a human donor in good health (CMV status not recorded). Some clones in this sample may be carry-over from other donors' samples.

The table lists this clonotype with many counts. The chain combines TRBV6-5 with TRBJ2-1, with 12 bases identical to TRBD2. J was trimmed by 0 bases and V by 2 bases; bases with no gene match: 5. The CDR3 spans 18 residues. The germline gives CDR1 MNHEY, CDR2 SVGAGI. The CDR3 region is CASSYHGLAGTSYNEQFF. The CDR3 nucleotides are TGTGCCAGCAGTTACCACGGACTAGCGGGGACCTCCTACAATGAGCAGTTCTTC.

This clonotype was seen ten or more times. CDR3 DNA: TGCAGTGCTACCAAGACAGCTAACTATGGCTACACCTTC. This gives the protein CSATKTANYGYTF. The chain has TRBV20-1 and TRBJ1-2, with a weak D call TRBD1 (5 bases). The CDR3 runs to 13 residues. V lost 4 bases, J lost 0 bases, and 9 bases lay in between. The germline V gene encodes CDR1 DFQATT and CDR2 SNEGSKA (reference sequence).

On this clonotype: Given a much more abundant clone one base away, this may be a read error. This rearrangement joins TRBV2 to TRBJ1-1, with D possibly TRBD1 on 5 matching bases. Germline V gene data show CDR1 as SNHLY and CDR2 as FYNNEI. The CDR3 runs to 12 residues. V was shortened by 8 bases and J by 10 bases, with 17 bases between the two germline ends. Here the CDR3 DNA reads TGTGCCAGCGATAGGCGGGGGGGATCAGCTTTCTTT. Protein: CASDRRGGSAFF.

On this clonotype: Sequence at one end of the junction differs from germline and may be a read error. The chain carries TRBV29-1 and TRBJ1-1; the D is unclear. CDR1 and CDR2 from the germline V gene are SQVTM and ANQGSEA. The CDR3 has 12 residues. CDR3 loop: CSVPPRNSEAFF. Here the CDR3 DNA reads TGCAGCGTACCACCCCGGAACTCTGAAGCTTTCTTT.

V usage is TRBV27 and J usage is TRBJ2-7; D unclear. The CDR3 contains 12 residues. V was shortened by 6 bases and J by 2 bases, with 8 bases between the two germline ends. Per the germline V gene, CDR1 is MNHEY and CDR2 is SMNVEV (reference sequence). The CDR3 DNA reads as TGTGCCAGCAGCCGTGGTCCCTACGAGCAGTACGTC. This encodes CASSRGPYEQYV.

This clonotype has a count of ten or more. The J gene is TRBJ2-3, the V gene TRBV28, with a weak D call TRBD2 (5 bases). V gave up 7 bases and J gave up 2 bases, with 19 bases separating them. Germline loops: CDR1 MDHEN, CDR2 SYDVKM. The CDR3 is 16 amino acids. Here the CDR3 reads CASTPGGLAYTDTQYF. The CDR3 DNA sequence: TGTGCCAGCACGCCCGGCGGTCTAGCTTACACAGATACGCAGTATTTT.

This clonotype was seen a few times. The chain couples TRBV4-3 to TRBJ2-6; D remains unclear. With 0 bases removed from V and 0 bases from J, the gap between germline ends came to 9 bases. Germline lookup yields CDR1 LGHNA and CDR2 YSLEER. This CDR3 spans 17 amino acids. CDR3 sequence (DNA): TGCGCCAGCAGCCAAGATCTTGGGGACTCTGGGGCCAACGTCCTGACTTTC. It is translated as CASSQDLGDSGANVLTF.

This clonotype was detected many times. The chain carries TRBV5-4 and TRBJ2-5; D call uncertain. Germline CDR1 is SGHNT and CDR2 is YYREEE (reference sequence). Trimming removed 1 base at V and 5 bases at J, with 9 bases between. CDR3 size: 13 residues. The CDR3 is CASSLRRAETQYF. As DNA, the CDR3 is TGTGCCAGCAGCTTGCGCAGAGCGGAGACCCAGTACTTC. Together with reference TRBV5-4 and TRBJ2-5, the CDR3 gives the full variable domain: ETGVTQSPTHLIKTRGQQVTLRCSSQSGHNTVSWYQQALGQGPQFIFQYYREEENGRGNFPPRFSGLQFPNYSSELNVNALELDDSALYLCASSLRRAETQYFGPGTRLLVL.

The chain links TRBV29-1 to TRBJ1-1, with TRBD1 identical over 7 bases. V lost 7 bases to trimming and J lost 6 bases; unmatched junction nucleotides: 11. The CDR3 sequence is 13 residues long. Germline V gene data show CDR1 as SQVTM and CDR2 as ANQGSEA. In DNA, the CDR3 is TGCAGCGCTTACAGGGGAGGAGGCGCTGAAGCTTTCTTT. Translating it yields CSAYRGGGAEAFF.

The V call is TRBV29-1, the J call TRBJ2-2; 10 bases are shared with TRBD1. This CDR3 contains 12 residues. J gave up 6 bases and V 7 bases, and 2 bases lay outside the gene matches. Germline assignment: CDR1 SQVTM and CDR2 ANQGSEA. The DNA for the CDR3 is TGCAGCGCCGGACAGGGGGCCGGGGAGCTGTTTTTT. This gives the protein CSAGQGAGELFF.

This clonotype showed up many times. The rearrangement uses TRBV6-2 or TRBV6-3 and TRBJ1-1; a weak D match, TRBD1 (6 bases). V gave up 5 bases and J gave up 6 bases, with 25 bases separating them. The CDR3 spans 17 residues. The germline V gene has CDR1 MNHEY and CDR2 SVGEGT. Here the CDR3 reads CASSLGAEVTRQAEAFF. The CDR3 DNA reads as TGTGCCAGCAGTCTGGGGGCGGAGGTGACTCGGCAGGCTGAAGCTTTCTTT.

The table lists this clonotype with many counts. This chain connects TRBV19 to TRBJ1-2; no firm D call. This CDR3 contains 14 residues. CDR1 is LNHDA and CDR2 is SQIVND in the germline V gene (reference sequence). The ends were cut back, 5 bases at V and 2 bases at J, with 12 bases in the middle. The CDR3 reads CASSPTADNYGYTF. The CDR3 nucleotides read TGTGCCAGTAGTCCAACCGCCGACAACTATGGCTACACCTTC.

This chain connects TRBV28 to TRBJ2-7, with a weak D call TRBD2 (6 bases). CDR1 MDHEN and CDR2 SYDVKM come from the germline V gene. Trimming removed 7 bases at V and 2 bases at J, with 9 bases between. The CDR3 loop spans 12 amino acids. This CDR3 reads CASTGGTYEQYV. In DNA, the CDR3 is TGTGCCAGCACCGGGGGAACCTACGAGCAGTACGTC.